The T cell receptor (beta chain) under discussion was sequenced for a study of cytomegalovirus exposure and HLA in healthy donors. V was shortened by 7 bases and J by 3 bases, with 12 bases between the two germline ends. Germline V gene data show CDR1 as LNHDA and CDR2 as SQIVND (reference sequence). This CDR3 contains 13 residues. It was with 60 Vbeta and 13 Jbeta primers that the PCR ran. The method was immunoSEQ multiplex PCR; TCRdb's version includes in-frame clones alone and lacks a portion of them. This table holds about 39,000 clones. Study results and limitations: What a later analysis reportedly showed was that an Asian-associated ancestry cluster had fewer N-insertions than the approximately 700-donor mean.

Turning to this clone: Its matching antigen is unknown.

The source material was PBMCs. The gene calls are TRBV19 and TRBJ1-1; possible D gene TRBD1, 6 bases. The source is a woman aged 25 to 39 in good health and CMV-seropositive. CDR3 loop: CASTPTGYTEAFF. CDR3 coding DNA: TGTGCCAGTACCCCGACAGGATACACTGAAGCTTTCTTT.